Below, one TCR beta chain is given with its context. Its target is unknown. Genomic DNA yielded TCR beta CDR3, amplified by two-round multiplex PCR. Round-one PCR had primers specific to each TRBV and TRBJ gene. TCRdb independently ran MiXCR on the multiplex PCR reads; one entry per CDR3 protein. The profile shows 20,000 to 30,000 distinct CDR3 sequences, 40% of them singletons. The data are from a study of prognosis after radiotherapy for stage I lung cancer. Overall study: Newly diagnosed primary stage I lung tumors were present in 12 to 15 patients, and oligometastatic NSCLC after surgical resection of the primary tumor was present in several patients. More than five patients presented with squamous cell carcinoma, roughly 11 with adenocarcinoma. Study results and caveats: Where distant metastases developed, patients had lower Shannon entropy after stereotactic body radiation therapy.

The CDR3 length is 15 residues. V was clipped by 8 bases and J by 6 bases, with 22 bases between them. The germline V gene has CDR1 LNHDA and CDR2 SQIVND (reference sequence). Material: PBMCs, obtained before or after stereotactic body radiation therapy (not recorded which). This chain joins TRBV19 and TRBJ1-2; maybe TRBD1 (5 bases). The clonotype originates from a donor aged 50 or older with non-small cell lung cancer. The CDR3 loop is CASSSSGTRGDGYTF. DNA of the CDR3: TGTGCCAGTTCCTCATCCGGGACGCGGGGCGATGGCTACACCTTC. The whole variable domain, remainder taken from reference TRBV19 and TRBJ1-2, is DGGITQSPKYLFRKEGQNVTLSCEQNLNHDAMYWYRQDPGQGLRLIYYSQIVNDFQKGDIAEGYSVSREKKESFPLTVTSAQKNPTAFYLCASSSSGTRGDGYTFGSGTRLTVV.